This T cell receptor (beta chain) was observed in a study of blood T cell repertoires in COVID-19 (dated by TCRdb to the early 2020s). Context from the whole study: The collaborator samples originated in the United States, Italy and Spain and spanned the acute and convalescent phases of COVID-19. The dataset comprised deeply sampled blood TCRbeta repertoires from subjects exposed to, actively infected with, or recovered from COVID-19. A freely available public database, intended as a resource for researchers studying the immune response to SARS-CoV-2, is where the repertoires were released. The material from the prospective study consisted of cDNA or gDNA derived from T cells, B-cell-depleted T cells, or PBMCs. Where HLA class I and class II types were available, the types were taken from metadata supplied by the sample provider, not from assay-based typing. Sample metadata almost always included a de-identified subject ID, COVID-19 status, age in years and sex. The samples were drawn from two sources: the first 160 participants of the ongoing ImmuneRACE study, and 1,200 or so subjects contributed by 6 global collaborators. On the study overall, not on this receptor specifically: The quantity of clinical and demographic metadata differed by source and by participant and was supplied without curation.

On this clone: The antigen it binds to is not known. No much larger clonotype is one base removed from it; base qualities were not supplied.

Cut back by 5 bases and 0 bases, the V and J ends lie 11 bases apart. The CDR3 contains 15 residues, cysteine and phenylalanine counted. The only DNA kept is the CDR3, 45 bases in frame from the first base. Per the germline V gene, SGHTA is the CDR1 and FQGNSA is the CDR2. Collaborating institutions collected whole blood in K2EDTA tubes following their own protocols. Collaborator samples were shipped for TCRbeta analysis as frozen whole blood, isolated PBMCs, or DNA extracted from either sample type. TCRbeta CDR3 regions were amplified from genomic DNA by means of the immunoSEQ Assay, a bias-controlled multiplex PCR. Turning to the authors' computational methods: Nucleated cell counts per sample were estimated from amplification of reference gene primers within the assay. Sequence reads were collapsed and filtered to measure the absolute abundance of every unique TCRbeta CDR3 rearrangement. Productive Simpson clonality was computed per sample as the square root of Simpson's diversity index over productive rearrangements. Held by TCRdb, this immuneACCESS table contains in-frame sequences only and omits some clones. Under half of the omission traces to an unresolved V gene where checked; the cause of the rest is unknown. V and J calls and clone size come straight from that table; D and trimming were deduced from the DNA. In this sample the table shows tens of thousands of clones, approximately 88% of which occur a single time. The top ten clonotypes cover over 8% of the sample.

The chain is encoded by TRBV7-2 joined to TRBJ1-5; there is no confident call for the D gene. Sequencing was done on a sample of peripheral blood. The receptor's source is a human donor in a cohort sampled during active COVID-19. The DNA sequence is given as TGTGCCAGCAGCCCACCACCGGTTAGCAATCAGCCCCAGCATTTT. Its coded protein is CASSPPPVSNQPQHF.